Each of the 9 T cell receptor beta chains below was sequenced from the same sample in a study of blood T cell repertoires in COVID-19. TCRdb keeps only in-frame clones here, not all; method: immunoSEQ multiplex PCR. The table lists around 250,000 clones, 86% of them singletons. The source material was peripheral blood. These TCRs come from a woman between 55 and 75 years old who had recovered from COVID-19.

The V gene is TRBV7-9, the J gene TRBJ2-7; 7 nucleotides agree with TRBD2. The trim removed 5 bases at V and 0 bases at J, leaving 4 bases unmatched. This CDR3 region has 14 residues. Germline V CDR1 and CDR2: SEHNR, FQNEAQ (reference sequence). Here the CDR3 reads CASSPGGGSYEQYF. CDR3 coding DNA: TGTGCCAGCAGCCCGGGGGGTGGCTCCTACGAGCAGTACTTC.

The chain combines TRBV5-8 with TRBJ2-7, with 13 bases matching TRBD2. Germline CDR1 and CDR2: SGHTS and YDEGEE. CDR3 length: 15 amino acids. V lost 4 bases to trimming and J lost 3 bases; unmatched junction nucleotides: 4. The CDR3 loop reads CASSQTSGGRYEQYF. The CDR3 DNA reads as TGTGCCAGCAGCCAGACTAGCGGGGGGCGCTACGAGCAGTACTTC.

The CDR3 DNA sequence: TGTGCCAGCAGCTTAACGGTGGGGGGCGAGCAGTACTTC. The encoded protein is CASSLTVGGEQYF. This chain links TRBV11-3 with TRBJ2-7, with a tentative D call TRBD2 (6 bases). Germline loops: CDR1 SGHNT, CDR2 YENEEA. V was cut by 2 bases and J by 6 bases, with 11 bases left in between. The CDR3 loop spans 13 amino acids.

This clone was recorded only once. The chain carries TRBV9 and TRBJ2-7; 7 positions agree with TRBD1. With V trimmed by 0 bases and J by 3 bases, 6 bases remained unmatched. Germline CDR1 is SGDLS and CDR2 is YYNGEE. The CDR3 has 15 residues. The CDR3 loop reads CASSVGQGEGYEQYF. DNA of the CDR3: TGTGCCAGCAGCGTAGGACAGGGTGAGGGCTACGAGCAGTACTTC. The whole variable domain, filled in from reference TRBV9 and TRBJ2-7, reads DSGVTQTPKHLITATGQRVTLRCSPRSGDLSVYWYQQSLDQGLQFLIQYYNGEERAKGNILERFSAQQFPDLHSELNLSSLELGDSALYFCASSVGQGEGYEQYFGPGTRLTVT.

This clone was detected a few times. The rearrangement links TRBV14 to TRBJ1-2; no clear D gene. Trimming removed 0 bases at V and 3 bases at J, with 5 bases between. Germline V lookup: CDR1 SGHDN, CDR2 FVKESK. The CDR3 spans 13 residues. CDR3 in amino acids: CASSQDLDYGYTF. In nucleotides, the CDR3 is TGTGCCAGCAGCCAAGATCTAGACTATGGCTACACCTTC. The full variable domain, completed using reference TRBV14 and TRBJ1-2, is EAGVTQFPSHSVIEKGQTVTLRCDPISGHDNLYWYRRVMGKEIKFLLHFVKESKQDESGMPNNRFLAERTGGTYSTLKVQPAELEDSGVYFCASSQDLDYGYTFGSGTRLTVV.

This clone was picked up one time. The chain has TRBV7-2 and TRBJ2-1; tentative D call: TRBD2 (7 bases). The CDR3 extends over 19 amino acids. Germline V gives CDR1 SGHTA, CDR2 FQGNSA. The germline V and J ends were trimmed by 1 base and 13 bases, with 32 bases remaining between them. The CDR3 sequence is CASSLVGGGQDVPLKSQFF. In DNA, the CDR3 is TGTGCCAGCAGCTTAGTAGGGGGGGGCCAAGACGTACCCCTAAAATCCCAGTTCTTC.

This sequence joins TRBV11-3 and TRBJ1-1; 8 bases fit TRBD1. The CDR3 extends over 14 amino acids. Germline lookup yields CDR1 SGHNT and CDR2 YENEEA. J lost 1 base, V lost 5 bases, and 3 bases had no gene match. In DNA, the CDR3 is TGTGCCAGCAGCCCCCAGGGGGCGAACACTGAAGCTTTCTTT. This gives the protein CASSPQGANTEAFF.

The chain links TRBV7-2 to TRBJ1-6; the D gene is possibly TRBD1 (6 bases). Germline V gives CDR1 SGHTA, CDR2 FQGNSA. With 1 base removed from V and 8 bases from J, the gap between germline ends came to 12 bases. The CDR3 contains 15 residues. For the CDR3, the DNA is TGTGCCAGCAGCTTAGTGGGGACACGGGATTCACCCCTCCACTTT. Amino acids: CASSLVGTRDSPLHF.

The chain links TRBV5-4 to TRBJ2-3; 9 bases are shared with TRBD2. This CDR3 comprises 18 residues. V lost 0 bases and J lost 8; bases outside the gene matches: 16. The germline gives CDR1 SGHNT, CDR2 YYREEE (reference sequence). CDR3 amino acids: CASSLAGSGGSGAGTQYF. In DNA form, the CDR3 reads TGTGCCAGCAGCTTGGCTGGTAGCGGGGGCTCGGGGGCGGGTACGCAGTATTTT.